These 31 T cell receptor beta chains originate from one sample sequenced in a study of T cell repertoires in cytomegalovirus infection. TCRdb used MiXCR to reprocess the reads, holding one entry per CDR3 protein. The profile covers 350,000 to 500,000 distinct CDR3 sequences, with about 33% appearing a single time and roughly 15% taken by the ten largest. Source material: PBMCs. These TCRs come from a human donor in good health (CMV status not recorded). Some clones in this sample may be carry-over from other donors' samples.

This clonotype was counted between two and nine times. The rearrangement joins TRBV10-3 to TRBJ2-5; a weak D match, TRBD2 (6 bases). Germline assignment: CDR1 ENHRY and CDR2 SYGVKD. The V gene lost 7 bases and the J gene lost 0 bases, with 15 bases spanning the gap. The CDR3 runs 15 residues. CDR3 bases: TGTGCCATCAAGGGGTACGGGAGCGACCAAGAGACCCAGTACTTC. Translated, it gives CAIKGYGSDQETQYF.

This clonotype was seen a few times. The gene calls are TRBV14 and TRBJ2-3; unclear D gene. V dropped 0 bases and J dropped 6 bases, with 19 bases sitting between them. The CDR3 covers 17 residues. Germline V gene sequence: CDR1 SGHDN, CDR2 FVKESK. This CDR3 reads CASSQDGFVTPRDTQYF. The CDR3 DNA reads TGTGCCAGCAGCCAAGATGGGTTCGTTACCCCACGGGATACGCAGTATTTT.

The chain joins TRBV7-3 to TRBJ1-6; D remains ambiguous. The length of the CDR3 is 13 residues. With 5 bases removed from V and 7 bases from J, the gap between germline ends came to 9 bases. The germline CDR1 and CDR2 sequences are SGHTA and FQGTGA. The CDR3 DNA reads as TGTGCCAGCAGCCCCGCGGAGAATTCACCCCTCCACTTT. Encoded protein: CASSPAENSPLHF.

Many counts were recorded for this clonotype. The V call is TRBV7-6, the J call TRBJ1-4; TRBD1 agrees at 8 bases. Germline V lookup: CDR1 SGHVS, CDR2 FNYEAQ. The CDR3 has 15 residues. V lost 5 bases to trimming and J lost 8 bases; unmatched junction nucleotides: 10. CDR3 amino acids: CASSPPSGTGEKLFF. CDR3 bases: TGTGCCAGCAGCCCACCCTCTGGGACAGGAGAAAAACTGTTTTTT. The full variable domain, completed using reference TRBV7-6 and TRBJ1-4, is GAGVSQSPRYKVTKRGQDVALRCDPISGHVSLYWYRQALGQGPEFLTYFNYEAQQDKSGLPNDRFSAERPEGSISTLTIQRTEQRDSAMYRCASSPPSGTGEKLFFGSGTQLSVL.

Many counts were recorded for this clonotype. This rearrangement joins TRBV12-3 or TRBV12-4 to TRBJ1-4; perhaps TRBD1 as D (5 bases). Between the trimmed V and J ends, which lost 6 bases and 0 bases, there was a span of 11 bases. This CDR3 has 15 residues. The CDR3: CASRRRGATNEKLFF. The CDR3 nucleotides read TGTGCCAGCAGAAGAAGGGGAGCAACTAATGAAAAACTGTTTTTT.

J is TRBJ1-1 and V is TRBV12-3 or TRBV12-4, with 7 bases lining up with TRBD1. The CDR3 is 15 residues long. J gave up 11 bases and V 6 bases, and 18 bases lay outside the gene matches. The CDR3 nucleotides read TGTGCCAGCAGCTTCAATAAGGGGGCGCGGGGGGCGGCTTTCTTT. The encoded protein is CASSFNKGARGAAFF.

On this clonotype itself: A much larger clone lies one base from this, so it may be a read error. In nucleotides, the CDR3 is TGTGCCAGGAGCCCTTTGGGGCAAAGCGAGCAGTACTTC. The encoded protein is CARSPLGQSEQYF. This chain uses TRBV12-3 or TRBV12-4 with TRBJ2-7; a possible D gene is TRBD1 (5 bases). CDR3 size: 13 residues. The ends were cut back, 9 bases at V and 6 bases at J, with 18 bases in the middle.

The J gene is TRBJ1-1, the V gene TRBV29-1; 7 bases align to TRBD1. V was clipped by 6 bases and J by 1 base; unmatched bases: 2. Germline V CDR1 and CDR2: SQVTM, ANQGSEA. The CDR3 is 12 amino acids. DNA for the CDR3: TGCAGCGTCCACAGGGGGAACACTGAAGCTTTCTTT. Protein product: CSVHRGNTEAFF.

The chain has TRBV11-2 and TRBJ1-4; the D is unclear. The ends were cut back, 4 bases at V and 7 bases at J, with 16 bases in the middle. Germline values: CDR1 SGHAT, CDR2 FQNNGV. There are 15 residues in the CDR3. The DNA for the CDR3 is TGTGCCAGCAGCTCACGACGGGATTCAACTGAAAAACTGTTTTTT. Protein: CASSSRRDSTEKLFF.

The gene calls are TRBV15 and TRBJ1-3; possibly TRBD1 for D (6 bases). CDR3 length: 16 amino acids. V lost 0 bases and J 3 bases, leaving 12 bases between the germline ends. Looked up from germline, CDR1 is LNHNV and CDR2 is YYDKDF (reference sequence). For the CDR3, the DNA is TGTGCCACCAGCAGAGATTTGGGGGGGCGTGGAAACACCATATATTTT. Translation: CATSRDLGGRGNTIYF.

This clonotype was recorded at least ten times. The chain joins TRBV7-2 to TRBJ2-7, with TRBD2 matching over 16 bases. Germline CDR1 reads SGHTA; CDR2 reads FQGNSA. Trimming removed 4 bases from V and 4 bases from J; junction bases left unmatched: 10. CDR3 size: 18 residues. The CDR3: CASSSGTSGGGRRYEQYF. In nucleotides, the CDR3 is TGTGCCAGCAGCTCCGGGACTAGCGGGGGGGGGAGGAGATACGAGCAGTACTTC.

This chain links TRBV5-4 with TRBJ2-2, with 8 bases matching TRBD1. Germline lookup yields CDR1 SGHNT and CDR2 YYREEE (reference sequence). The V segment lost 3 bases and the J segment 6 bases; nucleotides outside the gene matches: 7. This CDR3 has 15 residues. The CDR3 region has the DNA TGTGCCAGCAGCTCCATTCAGGGGGCGGCCGGGGAGCTGTTTTTT. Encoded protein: CASSSIQGAAGELFF.

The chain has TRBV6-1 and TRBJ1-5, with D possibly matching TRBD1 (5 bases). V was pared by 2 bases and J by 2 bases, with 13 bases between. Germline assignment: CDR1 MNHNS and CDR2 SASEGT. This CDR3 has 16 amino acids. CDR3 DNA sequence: TGTGCCAGCAGTGAATTCGGGGGTGGAGGCAATCAGCCCCAGCATTTT. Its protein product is CASSEFGGGGNQPQHF.

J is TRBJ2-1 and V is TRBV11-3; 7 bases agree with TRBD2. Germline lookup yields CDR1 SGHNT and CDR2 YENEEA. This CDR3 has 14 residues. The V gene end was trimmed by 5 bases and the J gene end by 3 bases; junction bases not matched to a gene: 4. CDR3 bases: TGTGCCAGCAGCAGTAGGGACTACTACAATGAGCAGTTCTTC. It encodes CASSSRDYYNEQFF.

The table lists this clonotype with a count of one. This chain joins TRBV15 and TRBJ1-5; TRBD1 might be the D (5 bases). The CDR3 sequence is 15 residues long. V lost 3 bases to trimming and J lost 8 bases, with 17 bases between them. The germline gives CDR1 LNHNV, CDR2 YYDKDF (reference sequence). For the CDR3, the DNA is TGTGCCACCAGCAGGATCTCAGGGAGTCCGGAGCCCCAGCATTTT. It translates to CATSRISGSPEPQHF.

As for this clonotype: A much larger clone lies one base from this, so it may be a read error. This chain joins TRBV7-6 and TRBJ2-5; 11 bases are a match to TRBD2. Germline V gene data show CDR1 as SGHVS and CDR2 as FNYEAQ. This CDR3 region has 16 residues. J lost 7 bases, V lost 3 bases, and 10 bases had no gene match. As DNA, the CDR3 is TGTGCCAGCAGCTTGACTAGCGGGGAGGTCCCGGGGACCCAGTACTTC. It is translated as CASSLTSGEVPGTQYF.

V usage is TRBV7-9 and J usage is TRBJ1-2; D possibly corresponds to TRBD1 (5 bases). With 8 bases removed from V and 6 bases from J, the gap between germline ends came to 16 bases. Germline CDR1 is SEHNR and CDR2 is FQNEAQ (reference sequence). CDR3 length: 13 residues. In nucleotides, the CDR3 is TGTGCCAGCGGGTCCGGGGGTGAAGATGGCTACACCTTC. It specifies CASGSGGEDGYTF.

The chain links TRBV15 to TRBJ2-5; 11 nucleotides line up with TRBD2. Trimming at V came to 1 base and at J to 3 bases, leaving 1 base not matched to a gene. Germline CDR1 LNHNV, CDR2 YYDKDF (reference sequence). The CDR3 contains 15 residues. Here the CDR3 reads CATSRGLAGKETQYF. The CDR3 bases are TGTGCCACCAGCAGAGGACTAGCGGGGAAAGAGACCCAGTACTTC.

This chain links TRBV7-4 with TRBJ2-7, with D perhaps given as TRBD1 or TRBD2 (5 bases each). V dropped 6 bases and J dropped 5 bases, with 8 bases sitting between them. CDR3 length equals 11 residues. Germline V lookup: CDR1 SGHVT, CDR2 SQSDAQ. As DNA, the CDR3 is TGTGCCAGCAGTCGGGACCACGAGCAGTACTTC. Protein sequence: CASSRDHEQYF.

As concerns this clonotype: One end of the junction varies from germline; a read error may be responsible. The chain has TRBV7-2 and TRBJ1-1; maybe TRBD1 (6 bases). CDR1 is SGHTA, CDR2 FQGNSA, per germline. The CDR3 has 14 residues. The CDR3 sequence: CASRPTGRNTEAFF. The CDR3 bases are TGTGCCAGCAGACCCACAGGGAGGAACACTGAAGCTTTCTTC.

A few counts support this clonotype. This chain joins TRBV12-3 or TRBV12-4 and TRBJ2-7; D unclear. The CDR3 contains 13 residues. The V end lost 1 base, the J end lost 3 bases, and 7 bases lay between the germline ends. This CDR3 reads CASSLDYYYEQYF. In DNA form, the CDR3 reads TGTGCCAGCAGTTTAGACTACTACTACGAGCAGTACTTC.

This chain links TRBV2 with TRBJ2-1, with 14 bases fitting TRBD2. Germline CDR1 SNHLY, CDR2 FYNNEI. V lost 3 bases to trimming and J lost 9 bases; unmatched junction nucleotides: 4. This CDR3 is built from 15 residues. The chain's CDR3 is CASSETSGGGLEQFF. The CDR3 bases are TGTGCCAGCAGTGAGACTAGCGGGGGGGGACTTGAGCAGTTCTTC.

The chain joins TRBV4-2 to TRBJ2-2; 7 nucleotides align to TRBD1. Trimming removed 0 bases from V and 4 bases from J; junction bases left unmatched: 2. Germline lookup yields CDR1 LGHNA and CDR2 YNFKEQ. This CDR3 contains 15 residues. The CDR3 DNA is TGTGCCAGCAGCCAAGAGGGACAGATCACCGGGGAGCTGTTTTTT. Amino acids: CASSQEGQITGELFF.

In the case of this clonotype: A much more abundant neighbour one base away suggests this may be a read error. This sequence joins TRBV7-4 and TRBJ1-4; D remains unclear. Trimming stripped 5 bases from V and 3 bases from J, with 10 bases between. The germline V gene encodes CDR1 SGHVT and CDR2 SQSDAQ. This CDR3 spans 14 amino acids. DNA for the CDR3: TGTGCCAGCAGCCAGATCGAACCTAATGAAAAACTGTTTTTT. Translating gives CASSQIEPNEKLFF.

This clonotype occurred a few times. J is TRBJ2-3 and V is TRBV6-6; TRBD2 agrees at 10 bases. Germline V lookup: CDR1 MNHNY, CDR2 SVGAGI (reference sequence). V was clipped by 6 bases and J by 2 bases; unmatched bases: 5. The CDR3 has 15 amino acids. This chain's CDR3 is CASRIAGGPTDTQYF. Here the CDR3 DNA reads TGTGCCAGCAGGATAGCGGGGGGACCCACAGATACGCAGTATTTT.

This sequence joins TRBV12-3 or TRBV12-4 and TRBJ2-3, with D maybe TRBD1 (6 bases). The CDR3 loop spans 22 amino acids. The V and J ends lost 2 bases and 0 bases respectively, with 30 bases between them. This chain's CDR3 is CASSLMEGPDSVNPTSTDTQYF. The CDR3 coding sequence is TGTGCCAGCAGTTTAATGGAAGGTCCGGACAGCGTTAACCCGACTAGCACAGATACGCAGTATTTT.

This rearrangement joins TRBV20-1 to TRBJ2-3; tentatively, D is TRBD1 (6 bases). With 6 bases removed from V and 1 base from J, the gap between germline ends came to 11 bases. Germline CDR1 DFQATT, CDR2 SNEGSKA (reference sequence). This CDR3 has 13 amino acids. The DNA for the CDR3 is TGCAGTGCAGGACAGAGACGCACAGATACGCAGTATTTT. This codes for CSAGQRRTDTQYF.

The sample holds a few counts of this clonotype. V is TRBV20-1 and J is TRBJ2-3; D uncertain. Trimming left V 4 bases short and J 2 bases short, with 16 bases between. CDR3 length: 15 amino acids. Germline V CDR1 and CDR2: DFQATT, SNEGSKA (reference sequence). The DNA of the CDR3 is TGCAGTGCTATCCAGCCTCGGATCCTCACAGATACGCAGTATTTT. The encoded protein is CSAIQPRILTDTQYF.

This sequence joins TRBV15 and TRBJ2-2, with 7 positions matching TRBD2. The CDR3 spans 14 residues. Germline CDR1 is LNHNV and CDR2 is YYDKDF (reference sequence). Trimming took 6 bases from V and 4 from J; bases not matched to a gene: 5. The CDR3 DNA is TGTGCCACCAGACCCCCGGGAGGCACCGGGGAGCTGTTTTTT. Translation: CATRPPGGTGELFF.

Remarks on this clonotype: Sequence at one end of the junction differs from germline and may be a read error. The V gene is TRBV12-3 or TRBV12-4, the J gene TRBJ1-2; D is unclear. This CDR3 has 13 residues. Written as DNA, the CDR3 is TGTTCCAGCTTGGGGTCAGGTTACTATGGCTACACCTTC. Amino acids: CSSLGSGYYGYTF.

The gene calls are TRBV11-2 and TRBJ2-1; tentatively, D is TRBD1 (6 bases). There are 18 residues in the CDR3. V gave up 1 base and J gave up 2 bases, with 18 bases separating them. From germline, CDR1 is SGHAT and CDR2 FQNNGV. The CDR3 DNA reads TGTGCCAGCAGCTTAGTCAGTTTACAGGGAAACACCTACAATGAGCAGTTCTTC. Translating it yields CASSLVSLQGNTYNEQFF.